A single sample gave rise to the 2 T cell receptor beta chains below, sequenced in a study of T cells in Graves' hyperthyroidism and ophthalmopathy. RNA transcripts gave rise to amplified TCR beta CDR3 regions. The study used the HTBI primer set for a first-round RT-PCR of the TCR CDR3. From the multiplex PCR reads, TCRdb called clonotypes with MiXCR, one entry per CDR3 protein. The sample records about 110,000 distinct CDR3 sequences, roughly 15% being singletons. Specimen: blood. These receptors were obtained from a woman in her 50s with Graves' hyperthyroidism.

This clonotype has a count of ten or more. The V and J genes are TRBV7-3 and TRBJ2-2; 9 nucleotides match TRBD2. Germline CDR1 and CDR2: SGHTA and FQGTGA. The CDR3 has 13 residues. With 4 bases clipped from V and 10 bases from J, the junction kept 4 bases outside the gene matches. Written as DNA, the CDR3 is TGTGCCAGCAGCTCCCAGCGGGAGGAGGAGCTGTTTTTT. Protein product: CASSSQREEELFF.

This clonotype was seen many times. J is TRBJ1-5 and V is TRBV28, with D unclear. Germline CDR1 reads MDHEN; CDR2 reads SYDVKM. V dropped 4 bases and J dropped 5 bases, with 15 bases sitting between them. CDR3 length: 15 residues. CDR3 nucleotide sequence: TGTGCCAGCAGTTACAGTGGTAGGGTGTATCAGCCCCAGCATTTT. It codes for CASSYSGRVYQPQHF.